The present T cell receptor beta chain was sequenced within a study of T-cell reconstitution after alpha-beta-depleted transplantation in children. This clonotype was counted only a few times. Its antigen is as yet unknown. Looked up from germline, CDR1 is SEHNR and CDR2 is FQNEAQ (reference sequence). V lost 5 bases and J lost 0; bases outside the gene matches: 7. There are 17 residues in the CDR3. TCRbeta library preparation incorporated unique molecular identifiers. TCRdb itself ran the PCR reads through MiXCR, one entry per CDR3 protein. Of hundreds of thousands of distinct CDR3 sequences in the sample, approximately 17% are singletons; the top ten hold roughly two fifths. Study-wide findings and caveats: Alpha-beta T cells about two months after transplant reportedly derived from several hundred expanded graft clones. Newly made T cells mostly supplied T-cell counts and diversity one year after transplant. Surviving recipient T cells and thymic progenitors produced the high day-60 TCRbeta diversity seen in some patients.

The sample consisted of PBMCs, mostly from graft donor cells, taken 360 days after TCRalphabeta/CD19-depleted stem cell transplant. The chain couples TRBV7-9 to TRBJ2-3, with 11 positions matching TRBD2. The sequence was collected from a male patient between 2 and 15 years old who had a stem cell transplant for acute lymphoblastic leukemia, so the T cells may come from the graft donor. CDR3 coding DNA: TGTGCCAGCAGCCCTAGCGGGGGGCGAAGAAGCACAGATACGCAGTATTTT. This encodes CASSPSGGRRSTDTQYF.